This TCR beta chain was captured by sequencing in a study of T cells in Graves' hyperthyroidism and ophthalmopathy. Amplified TCR beta CDR3 regions came from RNA transcripts. The TCR CDR3 was amplified in a first-round RT-PCR using the HTBI primer set. TCRdb analysed the multiplex PCR reads with MiXCR anew, one entry per CDR3 protein. The sample lists a few hundred thousand distinct CDR3 sequences; around 42% were seen once. With regard to this clonotype: Sequence at one end of the junction differs from germline and may be a read error.

The CDR3 covers 13 residues. Germline V gene sequence: CDR1 KGHDR, CDR2 SFDVKD. The sequence derives from a woman aged 18-29 years with Graves' hyperthyroidism. Specimen: peripheral blood or thyroid tissue (not recorded which). The rearrangement links TRBV24-1 to TRBJ1-2, with D maybe TRBD1 (5 bases). The CDR3 here is CASSLWGNYGYTF. As DNA, the CDR3 is TGTGCCAGCAGTTTATGGGGGAACTATGGCTACACCTTC.